This TCR beta chain stems from a study of blood T cells in healthy people across ages. Ten or more counts support this clonotype. Sample-barcoded 5' priming and a J-beta primer mix drove a second PCR of 7 to 11 cycles. Every sample returned 2.5 million or more CDR3-containing paired-end reads. Using its own MiXCR run on the 5' RACE reads, TCRdb lists one record per CDR3 protein. The sample lists hundreds of thousands of distinct CDR3 sequences, approximately 40% occurring once. The source material was blood. This TCR derives from an elderly man in good health.

In DNA form, the CDR3 reads TGCAGTGCTAGAGATCCAGGGCTAGGCCAAGAGACCCAGTACTTC. It encodes CSARDPGLGQETQYF. This chain uses TRBV20-1 with TRBJ2-5; D is perhaps TRBD1 (5 bases). The CDR3 length is 15 residues. The V gene lost 0 bases and the J gene lost 1 base, with 12 bases spanning the gap. The V gene's germline CDR1 is DFQATT and CDR2 SNEGSKA (reference sequence).